This T cell receptor (beta chain) appears in the sequencing data of a study of CD8+ T cells in alopecia areata. Following RNA extraction, reverse transcription yielded cDNA that acted as the sequencing template. The assay was immunoSEQ multiplex PCR, and TCRdb's table has in-frame clones only and misses some. The data show about 270,000 clones, 60% seen once. Treatment reported: oral pan-JAK inhibitor, 5-10 mg twice daily. The study's findings and limits: Expanded CD8+ clones among the top 100, as well as scalp clonality, were significantly decreased by tofacitinib.

This clone has more than one count but fewer than ten. Its antigen is not identified. This clonotype was sampled from a human donor with alopecia areata. This specimen consisted of CD4+ T cells sorted from blood, obtained at roughly week 53, from a patient treated with tofacitinib.

The CDR3 sequence: CAWSVGGSQSPLHF. CDR3 sequence (DNA): TGTGCCTGGAGTGTCGGTGGCAGTCAATCACCCCTCCACTTT. V usage is TRBV30 and J usage is TRBJ1-6; D gene ambiguous. Germline values: CDR1 GTSNPN, CDR2 SVGIG (reference sequence). The CDR3 is made up of 14 amino acids. Trimming removed 0 bases from V and 10 bases from J, with 13 bases in between. Filled out from reference TRBV30 and TRBJ1-6, the complete variable domain reads SQTIHQWPATLVQPVGSPLSLECTVEGTSNPNLYWYRQAAGRGLQLLFYSVGIGQISSEVPQNLSASRPQDRQFILSSKKLLLSDSGFYLCAWSVGGSQSPLHFGNGTRLTVT.